This TCR beta chain was observed in a study of cytotoxic CD8 clonotypes in ibrutinib-treated CLL. General observations from the study: Against age-matched healthy donors, baseline clonality ran higher and tracked circulating CD8+ T-cell counts. Clonality went up at the time of ibrutinib response, stayed stable in sustained remission, and later dropped back toward its baseline level at progression. Sustained-remission patients were sampled at one set of times and progressing patients at different ones.

Target depth was 1 in 200,000 to 1 in 1 million T cells, about 10x per clonotype. Measured with immunoSEQ multiplex PCR; TCRdb has only the in-frame clones, and not every one. The sample yields about 200,000 clones, just under 80% seen once. Trimming removed 6 bases at V and 0 bases at J, with 6 bases between. CDR1 is SGHAT, CDR2 FQDESV, per germline (reference sequence). The CDR3 loop spans 13 amino acids. This clone was recorded many times. Its specificity is not known. The TCR comes from a human donor with chronic lymphocytic leukemia. This rearrangement joins TRBV11-1 to TRBJ1-3; D may be TRBD1 (5 bases). The specimen was PBMCs, collected after 12 months of ibrutinib treatment. CDR3 region: CASRGLSGNTIYF. The CDR3 DNA is TGTGCCAGCAGGGGACTCTCTGGAAACACCATATATTTT.